This T cell receptor (beta chain) was found in a study of OX40 agonist ivuxolimab in advanced cancers. Describing the broader study: The costimulatory receptor OX40 (CD134) was targeted by ivuxolimab, a fully human IgG2 agonistic monoclonal antibody. Intravenous ivuxolimab was administered to patients every 2 weeks at six dose levels: 0.01, 0.1, 0.3, 1.5, 3 and 10 mg/kg. Of the roughly 53 patients in dose escalation, about 20 had hepatocellular carcinoma, approximately 15 had melanoma, 9 had renal cell carcinoma and 9 had head and neck cancer. A male proportion of roughly 80% and a mean age of about 60 years, ranging from 23 to 79, were recorded for the dose-escalation cohort. Patients were allowed to have had prior anti-PD-1, anti-PD-L1 or anti-CTLA-4 therapy, and 40% to 45% of the dose-escalation patients had previously received checkpoint inhibitors. Three dose-escalation patients achieved partial responses, one with hepatocellular carcinoma and two with cutaneous melanoma. The purpose of peripheral TCRbeta sequencing was to test whether ivuxolimab changed TCR sequence diversity and led to clonal T-cell expansion. The monotherapy dose-escalation portion (N of about 49 patients) of the phase I ivuxolimab trial is reported in the paper.

Study-wide conclusions, independent of this receptor: In the 0.1-3.0 mg/kg groups, partial responders were among the patients with the lowest normalized peripheral clonal expansion, particularly in CD8+ T cells. Low levels of normalized T-cell clonal expansion were also seen in some patients who did not respond. After ivuxolimab, more expanded clones were found on average in CD8+ T cells than in CD4+ T cells. Clonal expansion of both CD4+ and CD8+ blood T cells was observed from baseline to week 6 at doses 0.1 to 3.0 mg/kg. Antigen specificity was not determined for the clonally expanded peripheral T cells.

Genomic DNA was extracted from sorted cells for sequencing of the TCRbeta CDR3 region. The immunoSEQ Assay was used for sequencing of TCRbeta CDR3 regions. Drawn from immuneACCESS, this table holds only the in-frame rearrangements with V and J called that TCRdb kept. Clones are partly lost; checked studies trace under half to an unresolved V gene and leave the rest unexplained. The sample contains about 71,000 clones, 80% to 85% of them found a single time. The top ten constitute 0.78% of the sample. This clone came up once. What antigen it recognizes has not been identified. Nothing much larger sits one base from this clone, and base qualities are not available. The CDR3 holds 13 amino acids from the cysteine to the phenylalanine. Only the CDR3 region is kept as DNA, spanning 39 bases read in frame from base 1. Relative to germline, V is missing 4 bases and J is missing 7 bases, with 5 bases of the junction outside any gene match. The germline V gene (reference sequence) specifies SGHKS as CDR1 and YYEKEE as CDR2.

The trial excluded patients who had a history of autoimmune disease or who were on systemic immunosuppression. Peripheral blood for TCR sequencing was drawn from every dose cohort at baseline, at cycle 4 day 1 and at cycle 7 day 1. Samples were obtained from an open-label, multicenter, first-in-human phase I dose-escalation trial of ivuxolimab. Adults with locally advanced or metastatic melanoma, renal cell carcinoma, hepatocellular carcinoma or head and neck squamous cell carcinoma were enrolled in the trial. Before TCR sequencing, CD4+ T cells and CD8+ T cells from peripheral blood were sorted into separate populations.

The clonotype originates from an adult with an advanced solid tumor such as melanoma, head and neck, liver or kidney cancer. The V and J genes are TRBV5-5 and TRBJ1-3; 7 bases in the junction line up with TRBD1. The input for sequencing was CD4+ or CD8+ T cells sorted from blood, taken in a trial of the OX40 agonist ivuxolimab. The DNA sequence is as follows: TGTGCCAGCAGCCCAGACAGGGACAACACCATATATTTT. Protein translation: CASSPDRDNTIYF.